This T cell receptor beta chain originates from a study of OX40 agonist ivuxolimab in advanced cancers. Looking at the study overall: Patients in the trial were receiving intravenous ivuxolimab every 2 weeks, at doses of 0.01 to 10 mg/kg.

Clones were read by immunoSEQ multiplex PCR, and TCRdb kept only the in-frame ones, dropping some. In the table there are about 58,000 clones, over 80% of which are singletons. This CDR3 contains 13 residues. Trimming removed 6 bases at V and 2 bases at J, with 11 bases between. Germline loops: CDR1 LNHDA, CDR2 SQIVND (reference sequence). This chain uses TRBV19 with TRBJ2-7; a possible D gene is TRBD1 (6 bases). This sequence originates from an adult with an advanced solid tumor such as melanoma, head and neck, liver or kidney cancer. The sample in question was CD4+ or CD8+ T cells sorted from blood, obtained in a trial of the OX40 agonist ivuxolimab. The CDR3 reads CASRPTGTYEQYF. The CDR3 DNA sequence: TGTGCCAGTAGACCGACAGGAACCTACGAGCAGTACTTC.